This T cell receptor (beta chain) appears in the sequencing data of a study of shared clonotypes between healthy human individuals. Naivety among CD8 cells was defined by CD45RO negativity and positive CCR7 selection, thereby excluding terminally differentiated effector memory CD45RA+ cells. Donors were healthy HIV-negative adults without recent acute infections or vaccinations. General study points: Among four donors, about 5% of naive CD4 clonotypes were found in common.

Germline V gene sequence: CDR1 GTSNPN, CDR2 SVGIG (reference sequence). This CDR3 is built from 15 residues. Trimming took off 0 bases at V and 0 bases at J, with 11 bases between the two ends. Assay: immunoSEQ multiplex PCR; the TCRdb copy retains only in-frame clones and omits some. The sample holds some 2 million clones, about 95% seen once. In regard to this clone: What it binds is not known.

The J gene is TRBJ2-5, the V gene TRBV30; D is perhaps TRBD1 or TRBD2 (6 bases each). This TCR was sampled from a man younger than 30 in good health. The sequenced sample was naive CD8+ T cells sorted from blood. The chain's CDR3 is CAWSVGGRYQETQYF. CDR3 DNA: TGTGCCTGGAGTGTAGGGGGGAGGTACCAAGAGACCCAGTACTTC.